These 20 T cell receptor beta chains were all obtained from the same sample, sequenced in a study of T cells in Graves' hyperthyroidism and ophthalmopathy. RNA transcripts served as the template for amplifying TCR beta CDR3 regions. Initially, a first-round RT-PCR of the TCR CDR3 employed the HTBI primer set. TCRdb reprocessed the multiplex PCR reads via MiXCR and lists one record per CDR3 protein. The sample records 45,000 to 75,000 distinct CDR3 sequences, 49% being singletons. Sequenced input: blood. Receptor source: a woman in her twenties or thirties with Graves' ophthalmopathy.

The chain combines TRBV4-1 with TRBJ2-1; weak D call: TRBD2 (5 bases). The CDR3 sequence is 13 residues long. From germline, CDR1 is MGHRA and CDR2 YSYEKL. V was cut by 3 bases and J by 8 bases, with 11 bases left in between. The CDR3 sequence: CASSHKYGDEQFF. Here the CDR3 DNA reads TGCGCCAGCAGCCATAAATACGGGGATGAGCAGTTCTTC.

This clonotype has a count of ten or more. This rearrangement joins TRBV5-4 to TRBJ1-2, with 9 bases lining up with TRBD1. The CDR3 runs 15 residues. The ends lost 3 bases at V and 2 bases at J; junction bases unmatched: 5. Per germline, CDR1 SGHNT and CDR2 YYREEE (reference sequence). The CDR3 region is CASSSGGQGNYGYTF. CDR3 nucleotides: TGTGCCAGCAGCTCAGGGGGACAGGGAAACTATGGCTACACCTTC.

This clonotype was detected only a few times. The rearrangement joins TRBV18 to TRBJ1-1, with 7 bases aligning to TRBD1. The trim removed 4 bases at V and 6 bases at J, leaving 2 bases unmatched. In germline, CDR1 is KGHSH, CDR2 LQKENI. This CDR3 region has 12 residues. CDR3 coding DNA: TGTGCCAGCTCACGAACAGGGGCTGAAGCTTTCTTT. It encodes CASSRTGAEAFF.

This clonotype was detected ten times or more. The chain uses TRBV20-1 and TRBJ2-3; D is unclear. V shed 3 bases and J shed 8 bases, with 12 bases lying between them. Germline CDR1 is DFQATT and CDR2 is SNEGSKA (reference sequence). The CDR3 contains 12 residues. CDR3 loop: CSASPNSGTQYF. For the CDR3, the DNA is TGCAGTGCTAGTCCTAACTCCGGTACGCAGTATTTT.

This clonotype was seen just once. The chain is built from TRBV19 and TRBJ2-2; 7 bases are shared with TRBD1. The CDR3 totals 12 residues. V dropped 10 bases and J dropped 8; count of bases not matched to a gene: 7. In germline, CDR1 is LNHDA, CDR2 SQIVND (reference sequence). The DNA for the CDR3 is TGTGCCACCTCCGAGGGGGCTGGGGAGCTGTTTTTT. Amino acids: CATSEGAGELFF.

This clonotype is medium-sized (0.01 to 0.1%) within its sample. The V and J genes are TRBV19 and TRBJ1-5; D is uncertain. This CDR3 contains 12 residues. V lost 2 bases, J lost 7 bases, and 6 bases lay in between. Germline values: CDR1 LNHDA, CDR2 SQIVND (reference sequence). CDR3 loop: CASSIQEQPQHF. The CDR3, as DNA: TGTGCCAGTAGTATACAGGAACAGCCCCAGCATTTT.

This clonotype came up once. This chain joins TRBV2 and TRBJ1-2, with TRBD1 matching over 7 bases. V gave up 6 bases and J gave up 2 bases; unmatched junction bases: 12. CDR1 SNHLY and CDR2 FYNNEI come from the germline V gene. The CDR3 runs to 16 residues. The chain's CDR3 is CASSQEPGQTNYGYTF. Written as DNA, the CDR3 is TGTGCCAGCAGCCAAGAACCGGGACAGACGAACTATGGCTACACCTTC.

This clonotype has at least ten counts. This rearrangement joins TRBV5-4 to TRBJ2-7; D is possibly TRBD1 (5 bases). Germline CDR1 and CDR2: SGHNT and YYREEE (reference sequence). The CDR3 spans 14 residues. The V end was cut by 4 bases, the J end by 7 bases, with 18 bases between. The CDR3 loop reads CASSLGAGSGEQYF. CDR3 in DNA: TGTGCCAGCAGCCTAGGTGCAGGGTCTGGGGAGCAGTACTTC.

The count of this clonotype is one. The chain couples TRBV6-6 to TRBJ2-5; D is perhaps TRBD1 (6 bases). CDR1 is MNHNY, CDR2 SVGAGI, per germline (reference sequence). Between the trimmed V and J ends, which lost 0 bases and 5 bases, there was a span of 22 bases. The CDR3 is 18 amino acids. The CDR3 DNA reads TGTGCCAGCAGTTACTCAATCGGGACACGAGTTTCAGGCGAGACCCAGTACTTC. It translates to CASSYSIGTRVSGETQYF.

This clonotype has at least ten counts. The rearrangement links TRBV25-1 to TRBJ2-1; 8 nucleotides line up with TRBD2. The CDR3 runs to 14 residues. Per germline, CDR1 MGHDK and CDR2 SYGVNS. The V gene end was trimmed by 6 bases and the J gene end by 7 bases; junction bases not matched to a gene: 8. CDR3 coding DNA: TGTGCCAGCAGGGGTCGAGCGGGGGAGAATGAGCAGTTCTTC. Translated: CASRGRAGENEQFF.

Comment on this clonotype: The junction and the germline gene differ at one end; a read error may be behind it. The chain has TRBV7-9 and TRBJ2-7; maybe TRBD1 (6 bases). This CDR3 contains 12 residues. The germline V gene has CDR1 SEHNR and CDR2 FQNEAQ (reference sequence). Written as DNA, the CDR3 is TGTGCCAGCAGCTTAACGGACAGAATAACGCACTTC. This sequence encodes CASSLTDRITHF.

The sample holds a few counts of this clonotype. A single base separates this from a much larger clone, so it may be a read error. Lacking the conserved final phenylalanine or tryptophan, this CDR3 likely reflects a read error. V usage is TRBV28 and J usage is TRBJ1-5; 10 nucleotides match TRBD1. The CDR3 is made up of 14 amino acids. V shed 7 bases and J 6 bases; nucleotides not matched to a gene: 6. CDR1 and CDR2 (germline): MDHEN, SYDVKM. The CDR3 sequence: CASTLGQGLQPQHL. As DNA, the CDR3 is TGTGCCAGCACTCTGGGACAGGGGCTTCAGCCCCAGCATCTT.

The table lists this clonotype with many counts. This chain links TRBV20-1 with TRBJ1-1; D might be TRBD1 (5 bases). This CDR3 has 12 residues. The V end lost 5 bases, the J end lost 5 bases, and 12 bases lay between the germline ends. The germline gives CDR1 DFQATT, CDR2 SNEGSKA (reference sequence). Written as DNA, the CDR3 is TGCAGTGCTCGGGACCGGGAGACTGAAGCTTTCTTT. Its translation: CSARDRETEAFF.

V gene TRBV20-1 combines with J gene TRBJ1-2, with unresolved D. Trimming stripped 1 base from V and 4 bases from J, with 10 bases between. CDR1 is DFQATT and CDR2 is SNEGSKA in the germline V gene (reference sequence). This CDR3 comprises 13 residues. The CDR3 DNA is TGCAGTGCTAGAGGTCCGGTGGGCTATGGCTACACCTTC. It is translated as CSARGPVGYGYTF.

This clonotype was picked up a small number of times. The V call is TRBV7-3, the J call TRBJ2-1; 7 bases map to TRBD2. The CDR3 spans 13 residues. Looked up from germline, CDR1 is SGHTA and CDR2 is FQGTGA. V was clipped by 8 bases and J by 5 bases; unmatched bases: 6. The CDR3 region is CASSGEGHNEQFF. CDR3 nucleotide sequence: TGTGCCAGCTCGGGGGAGGGCCACAATGAGCAGTTCTTC.

The chain links TRBV2 to TRBJ2-3, with 10 positions matching TRBD2. The CDR3 spans 16 residues. Germline V lookup: CDR1 SNHLY, CDR2 FYNNEI. Unmatched junction bases numbered 4, after V lost 4 bases and J lost 0 bases. CDR3 sequence: CASSAPLAGSTDTQYF. Written as DNA, the CDR3 is TGTGCCAGCAGTGCGCCACTAGCGGGAAGCACAGATACGCAGTATTTT.

This clonotype came up many times. The rearrangement uses TRBV28 and TRBJ1-2; D is uncertain. V was cut by 9 bases and J by 0 bases, with 11 bases left in between. CDR1 and CDR2 (germline): MDHEN, SYDVKM. The CDR3 runs to 13 residues. The CDR3 nucleotides read TGTGCCAGTGGGGATCTAGCTAACTATGGCTACACCTTC. Protein product: CASGDLANYGYTF.

This clonotype was recorded at least ten times. The rearrangement links TRBV6-2 or TRBV6-3 to TRBJ2-5; D is tentatively TRBD1 or TRBD2 (5 bases each). The CDR3 is made up of 14 amino acids. Trimming shortened V by 4 bases and J by 5 bases, and 14 bases separated the two germline ends. Germline CDR1 is MNHEY and CDR2 is SVGEGT. Here the CDR3 reads CASSSGDAAETQYF. DNA for the CDR3: TGTGCCAGCAGTTCCGGGGACGCTGCGGAGACCCAGTACTTC.

The V call is TRBV5-1, the J call TRBJ2-7, with D maybe TRBD2 (7 bases). Trimming removed 4 bases from V and 5 bases from J, with 16 bases in between. Germline CDR1 and CDR2: SGHRS and YFSETQ. This CDR3 spans 14 amino acids. The CDR3 nucleotides are TGCGCCAGCAGCGGGGGGGGCGCACTAGACGAGCAGTACTTC. This codes for CASSGGGALDEQYF. Variable domain in full (rest from reference TRBV5-1 and TRBJ2-7): KAGVTQTPRYLIKTRGQQVTLSCSPISGHRSVSWYQQTPGQGLQFLFEYFSETQRNKGNFPGRFSGRQFSNSRSEMNVSTLELGDSALYLCASSGGGALDEQYFGPGTRLTVT.

In this sample, this clonotype turned up many times. The chain has TRBV28 and TRBJ2-7, with no clear D. CDR1 is MDHEN, CDR2 SYDVKM, per germline. The CDR3 runs to 13 residues. Between the trimmed V and J ends, which lost 6 bases and 2 bases, there was a span of 11 bases. The CDR3: CASSQQGTYEQYF. The CDR3, as DNA: TGTGCCAGCAGCCAACAAGGGACCTACGAGCAGTACTTC. Using reference TRBV28 and TRBJ2-7 for the parts outside the CDR3, the full variable domain is DVKVTQSSRYLVKRTGEKVFLECVQDMDHENMFWYRQDPGLGLRLIYFSYDVKMKEKGDIPEGYSVSREKKERFSLILESASTNQTSMYLCASSQQGTYEQYFGPGTRLTVT.